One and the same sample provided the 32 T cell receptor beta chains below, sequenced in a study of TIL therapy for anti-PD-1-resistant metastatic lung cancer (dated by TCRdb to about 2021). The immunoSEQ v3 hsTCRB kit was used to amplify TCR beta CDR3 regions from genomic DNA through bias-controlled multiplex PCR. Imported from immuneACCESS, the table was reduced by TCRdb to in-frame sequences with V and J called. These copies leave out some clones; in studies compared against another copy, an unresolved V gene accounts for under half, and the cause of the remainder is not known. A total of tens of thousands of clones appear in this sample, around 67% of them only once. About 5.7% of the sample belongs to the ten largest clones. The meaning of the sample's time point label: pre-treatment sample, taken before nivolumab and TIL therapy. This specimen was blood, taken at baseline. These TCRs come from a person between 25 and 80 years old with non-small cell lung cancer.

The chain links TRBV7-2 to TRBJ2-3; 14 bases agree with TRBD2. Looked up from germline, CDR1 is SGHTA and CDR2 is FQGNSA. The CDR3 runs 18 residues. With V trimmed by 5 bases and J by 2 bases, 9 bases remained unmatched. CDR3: CASSLRPGLAGATDTQYF. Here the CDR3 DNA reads TGTGCCAGCAGCCTACGTCCGGGACTAGCGGGGGCCACAGATACGCAGTATTTT.

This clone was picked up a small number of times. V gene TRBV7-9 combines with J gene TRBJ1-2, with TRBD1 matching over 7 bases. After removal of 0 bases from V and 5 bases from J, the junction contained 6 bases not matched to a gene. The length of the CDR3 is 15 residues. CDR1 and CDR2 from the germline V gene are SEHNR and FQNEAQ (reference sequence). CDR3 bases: TGTGCCAGCAGCTTAGCGGGGACAGCCCTTTATGGCTACACCTTC. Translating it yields CASSLAGTALYGYTF.

In nucleotides, the CDR3 is TGTGCCAGTACCGACCCTTGGATTAAGGGCGGGGTTAATCAGCCCCAGCATTTT. Amino acid sequence: CASTDPWIKGGVNQPQHF. The chain combines TRBV19 with TRBJ1-5; D gene ambiguous. Trimming left V 7 bases short and J 4 bases short, with 26 bases between. This CDR3 comprises 18 residues. CDR1 and CDR2 from the germline V gene are LNHDA and SQIVND (reference sequence).

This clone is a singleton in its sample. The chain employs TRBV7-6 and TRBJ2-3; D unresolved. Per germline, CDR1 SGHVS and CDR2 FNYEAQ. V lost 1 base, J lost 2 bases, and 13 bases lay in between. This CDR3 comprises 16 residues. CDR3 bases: TGTGCCAGCAGCTTAGGTTTCCGGCAGCACACAGATACGCAGTATTTT. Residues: CASSLGFRQHTDTQYF.

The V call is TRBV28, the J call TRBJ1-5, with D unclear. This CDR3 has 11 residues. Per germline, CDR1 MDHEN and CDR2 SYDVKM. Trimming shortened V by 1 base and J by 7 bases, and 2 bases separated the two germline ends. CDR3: CASSLSQPQHF. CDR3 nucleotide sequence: TGTGCCAGCAGTTTATCACAGCCCCAGCATTTT.

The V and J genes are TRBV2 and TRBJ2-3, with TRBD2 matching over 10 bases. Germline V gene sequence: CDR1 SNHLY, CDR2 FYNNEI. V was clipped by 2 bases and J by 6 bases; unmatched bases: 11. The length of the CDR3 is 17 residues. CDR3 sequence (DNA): TGTGCCAGCAGTGAACTCCTCAGCGGGGGGGCCTGGGATACGCAGTATTTT. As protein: CASSELLSGGAWDTQYF. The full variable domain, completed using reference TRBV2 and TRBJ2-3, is EPEVTQTPSHQVTQMGQEVILRCVPISNHLYFYWYRQILGQKVEFLVSFYNNEISEKSEIFDDQFSVERPDGSNFTLKIRSTKLEDSAMYFCASSELLSGGAWDTQYFGPGTRLTVL.

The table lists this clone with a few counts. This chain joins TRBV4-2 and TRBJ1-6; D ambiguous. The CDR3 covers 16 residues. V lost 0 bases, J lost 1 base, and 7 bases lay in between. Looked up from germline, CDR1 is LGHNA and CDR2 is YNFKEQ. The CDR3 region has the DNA TGTGCCAGCAGCCAAGAAAGCTTTTCCTATAATTCACCCCTCCACTTT. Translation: CASSQESFSYNSPLHF.

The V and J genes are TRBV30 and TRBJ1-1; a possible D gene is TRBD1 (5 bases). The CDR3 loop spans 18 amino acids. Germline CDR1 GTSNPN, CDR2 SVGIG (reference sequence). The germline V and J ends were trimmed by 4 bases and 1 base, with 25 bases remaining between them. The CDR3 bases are TGTGCCTGGATTGCTGGGACCTTCTTTGGGGCAGAGAACACTGAAGCTTTCTTT. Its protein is CAWIAGTFFGAENTEAFF.

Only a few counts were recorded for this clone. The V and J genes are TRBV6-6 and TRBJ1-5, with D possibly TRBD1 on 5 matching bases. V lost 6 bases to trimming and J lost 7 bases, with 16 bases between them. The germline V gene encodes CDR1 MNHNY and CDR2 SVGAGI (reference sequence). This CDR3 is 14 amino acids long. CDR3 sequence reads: CASSGQGVKQPQHF. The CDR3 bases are TGTGCCAGCAGCGGCCAAGGGGTCAAACAGCCCCAGCATTTT.

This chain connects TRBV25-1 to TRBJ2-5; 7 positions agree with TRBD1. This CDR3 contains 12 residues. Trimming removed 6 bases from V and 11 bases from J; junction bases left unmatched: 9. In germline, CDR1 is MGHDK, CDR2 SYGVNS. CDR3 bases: TGTGCCAGCAGATTGACAGGGATGCGGCAGTACTTC. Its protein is CASRLTGMRQYF.

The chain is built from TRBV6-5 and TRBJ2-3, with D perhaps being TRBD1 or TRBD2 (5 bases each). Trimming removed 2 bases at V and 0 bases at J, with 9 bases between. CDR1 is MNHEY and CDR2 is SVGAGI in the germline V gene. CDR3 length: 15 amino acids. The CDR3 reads CASSYGTASTDTQYF. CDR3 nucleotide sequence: TGTGCCAGCAGTTACGGGACCGCCAGCACAGATACGCAGTATTTT.

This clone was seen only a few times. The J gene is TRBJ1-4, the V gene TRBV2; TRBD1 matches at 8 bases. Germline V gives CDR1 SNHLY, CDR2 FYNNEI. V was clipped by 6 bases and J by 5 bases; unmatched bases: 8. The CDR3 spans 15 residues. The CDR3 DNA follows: TGTGCCAGCAGGCCGACAGGGGCCCCGAATGAAAAACTGTTTTTT. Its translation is CASRPTGAPNEKLFF.

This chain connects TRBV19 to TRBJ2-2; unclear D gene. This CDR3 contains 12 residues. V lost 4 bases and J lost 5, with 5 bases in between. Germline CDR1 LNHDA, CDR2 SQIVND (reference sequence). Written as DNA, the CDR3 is TGTGCCAGTAGTACGAGAACCGGGGAGCTGTTTTTT. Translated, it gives CASSTRTGELFF.

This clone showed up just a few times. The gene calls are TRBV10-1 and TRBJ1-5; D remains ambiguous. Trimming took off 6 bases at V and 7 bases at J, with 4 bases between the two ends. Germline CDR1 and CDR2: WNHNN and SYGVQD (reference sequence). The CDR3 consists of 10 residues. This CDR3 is CASRLQPQHF. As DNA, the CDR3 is TGCGCCAGCAGACTCCAGCCCCAGCATTTT.

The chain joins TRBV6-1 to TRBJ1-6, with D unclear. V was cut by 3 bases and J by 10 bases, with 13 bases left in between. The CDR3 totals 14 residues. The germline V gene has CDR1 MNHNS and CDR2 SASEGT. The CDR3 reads CASSDALVVSPLHF. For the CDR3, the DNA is TGTGCCAGCAGTGATGCGCTCGTCGTCTCACCCCTCCACTTT.

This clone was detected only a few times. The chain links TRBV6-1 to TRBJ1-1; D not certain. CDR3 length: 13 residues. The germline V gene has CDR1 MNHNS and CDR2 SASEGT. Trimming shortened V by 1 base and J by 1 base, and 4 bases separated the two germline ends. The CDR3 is CASSEVSNTEAFF. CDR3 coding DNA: TGTGCCAGCAGTGAAGTGTCGAACACTGAAGCTTTCTTT.

The CDR3 loop reads CASSYSAAESTDTQYF. The DNA of the CDR3 is TGTGCCAGCAGTTACTCGGCAGCGGAGAGCACAGATACGCAGTATTTT. V usage is TRBV6-6 and J usage is TRBJ2-3, with D possibly TRBD2 on 5 matching bases. CDR1 and CDR2 (germline): MNHNY, SVGAGI (reference sequence). Deletions cut 0 bases from V and 0 bases from J, with 10 bases between. The CDR3 is 16 amino acids.

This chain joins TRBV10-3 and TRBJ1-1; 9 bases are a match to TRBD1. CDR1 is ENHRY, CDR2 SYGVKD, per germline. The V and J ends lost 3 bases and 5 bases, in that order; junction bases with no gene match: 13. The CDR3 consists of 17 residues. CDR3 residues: CAISDPGGQGVGTEAFF. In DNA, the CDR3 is TGTGCCATCAGTGACCCCGGGGGACAGGGAGTTGGGACTGAAGCTTTCTTT.

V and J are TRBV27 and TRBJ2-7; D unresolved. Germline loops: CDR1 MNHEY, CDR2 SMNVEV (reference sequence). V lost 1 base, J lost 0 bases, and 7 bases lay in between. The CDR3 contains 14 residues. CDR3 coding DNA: TGTGCCAGCAGTTTATTTTTTAGCTCCTACGAGCAGTACTTC. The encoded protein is CASSLFFSSYEQYF.

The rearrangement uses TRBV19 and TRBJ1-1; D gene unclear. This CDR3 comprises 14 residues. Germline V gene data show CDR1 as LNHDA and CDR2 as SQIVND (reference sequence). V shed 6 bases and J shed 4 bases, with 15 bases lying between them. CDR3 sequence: CASSTEMVSTEAFF. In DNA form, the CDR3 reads TGTGCCAGTAGCACCGAAATGGTGAGCACTGAAGCTTTCTTT.

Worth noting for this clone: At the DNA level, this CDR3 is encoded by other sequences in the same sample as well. The CDR3 region is CASSEGQGNTIYF. The CDR3 DNA is TGCGCCAGCAGTGAGGGGCAAGGAAACACCATATATTTT. The chain has TRBV5-1 and TRBJ1-3, with a weak D call TRBD1 (5 bases). This CDR3 comprises 13 residues. The germline V gene has CDR1 SGHRS and CDR2 YFSETQ. Trimming cost V 5 bases and J 4 bases, with 10 bases left between them.

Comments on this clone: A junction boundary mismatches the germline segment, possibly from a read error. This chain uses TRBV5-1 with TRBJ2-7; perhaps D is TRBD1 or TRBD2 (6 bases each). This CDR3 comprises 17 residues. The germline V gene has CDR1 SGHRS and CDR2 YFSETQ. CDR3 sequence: CASSLRPGASTSYEQCF. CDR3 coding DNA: TGCGCCAGCAGCTTGCGACCGGGGGCGTCTACGTCCTACGAGCAGTGCTTC.

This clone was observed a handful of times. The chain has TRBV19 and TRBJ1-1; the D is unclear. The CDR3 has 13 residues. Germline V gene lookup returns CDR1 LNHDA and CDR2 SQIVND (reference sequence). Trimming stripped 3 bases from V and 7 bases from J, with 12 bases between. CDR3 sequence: CASSIIVQSEAFF. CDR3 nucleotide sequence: TGTGCCAGTAGTATCATCGTCCAAAGTGAAGCTTTCTTT. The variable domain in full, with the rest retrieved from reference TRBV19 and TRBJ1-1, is DGGITQSPKYLFRKEGQNVTLSCEQNLNHDAMYWYRQDPGQGLRLIYYSQIVNDFQKGDIAEGYSVSREKKESFPLTVTSAQKNPTAFYLCASSIIVQSEAFFGQGTRLTVV.

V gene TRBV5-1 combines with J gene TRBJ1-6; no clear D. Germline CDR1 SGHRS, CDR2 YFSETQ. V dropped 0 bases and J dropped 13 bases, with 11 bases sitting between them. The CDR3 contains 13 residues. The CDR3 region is CASSLGEDVPLHF. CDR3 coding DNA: TGCGCCAGCAGCTTGGGGGAAGACGTCCCCCTCCACTTT.

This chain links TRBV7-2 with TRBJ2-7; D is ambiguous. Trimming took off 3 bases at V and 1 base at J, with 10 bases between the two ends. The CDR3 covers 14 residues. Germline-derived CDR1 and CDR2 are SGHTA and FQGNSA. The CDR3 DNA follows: TGTGCCAGCAGCTTCCAAGCCGGGTCCTACGAGCAGTACTTC. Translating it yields CASSFQAGSYEQYF.

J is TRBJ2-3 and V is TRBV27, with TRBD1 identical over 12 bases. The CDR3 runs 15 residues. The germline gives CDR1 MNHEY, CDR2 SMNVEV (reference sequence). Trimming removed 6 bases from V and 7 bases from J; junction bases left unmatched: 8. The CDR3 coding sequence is TGTGCCAGCAGGCCGCGGGGACAGGGGGCTCATACGCAGTATTTT. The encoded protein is CASRPRGQGAHTQYF.

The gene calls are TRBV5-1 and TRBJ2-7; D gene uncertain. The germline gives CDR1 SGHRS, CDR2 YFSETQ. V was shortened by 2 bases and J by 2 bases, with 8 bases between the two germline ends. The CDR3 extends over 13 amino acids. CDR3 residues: CASSFLFTYEQYF. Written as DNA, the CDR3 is TGCGCCAGCAGCTTTTTATTTACCTACGAGCAGTACTTC.

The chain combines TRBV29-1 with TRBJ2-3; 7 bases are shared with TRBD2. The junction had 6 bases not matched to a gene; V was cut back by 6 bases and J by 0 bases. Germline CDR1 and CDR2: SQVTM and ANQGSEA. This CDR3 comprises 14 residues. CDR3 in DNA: TGCAGCGTCGAGGGGCGGGGGAGCACAGATACGCAGTATTTT. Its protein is CSVEGRGSTDTQYF.

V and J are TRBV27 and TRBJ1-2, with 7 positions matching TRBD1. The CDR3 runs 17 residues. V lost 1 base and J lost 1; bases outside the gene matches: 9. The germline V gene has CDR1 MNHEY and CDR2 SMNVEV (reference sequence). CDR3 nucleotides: TGTGCCAGCAGTTTATTGGGACAGTCCTCCTTTAACTATGGCTACACCTTC. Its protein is CASSLLGQSSFNYGYTF.

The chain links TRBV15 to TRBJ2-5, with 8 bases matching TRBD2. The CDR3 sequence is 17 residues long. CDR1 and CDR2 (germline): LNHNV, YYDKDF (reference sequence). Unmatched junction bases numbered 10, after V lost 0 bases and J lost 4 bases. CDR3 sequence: CATSREDQREITETQYF. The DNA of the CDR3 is TGTGCCACCAGCAGAGAGGACCAGCGGGAGATCACAGAGACCCAGTACTTC.

CDR3 DNA sequence: TGCGCCAGCAGCTTGGCTCCGGGAGTTATCGAGACCCAGTACTTC. Amino acids: CASSLAPGVIETQYF. This chain joins TRBV5-1 and TRBJ2-5, with D perhaps matching TRBD2 (6 bases). V was pared by 0 bases and J by 5 bases, with 14 bases between. The CDR3 spans 15 residues. Germline V gives CDR1 SGHRS, CDR2 YFSETQ.

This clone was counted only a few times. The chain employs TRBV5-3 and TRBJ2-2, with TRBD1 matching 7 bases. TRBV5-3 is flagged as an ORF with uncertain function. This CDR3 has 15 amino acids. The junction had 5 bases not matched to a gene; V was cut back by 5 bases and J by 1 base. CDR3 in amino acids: CARRIHRGNTGELFF. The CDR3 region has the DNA TGTGCCAGAAGAATTCACAGGGGGAACACCGGGGAGCTGTTTTTT.